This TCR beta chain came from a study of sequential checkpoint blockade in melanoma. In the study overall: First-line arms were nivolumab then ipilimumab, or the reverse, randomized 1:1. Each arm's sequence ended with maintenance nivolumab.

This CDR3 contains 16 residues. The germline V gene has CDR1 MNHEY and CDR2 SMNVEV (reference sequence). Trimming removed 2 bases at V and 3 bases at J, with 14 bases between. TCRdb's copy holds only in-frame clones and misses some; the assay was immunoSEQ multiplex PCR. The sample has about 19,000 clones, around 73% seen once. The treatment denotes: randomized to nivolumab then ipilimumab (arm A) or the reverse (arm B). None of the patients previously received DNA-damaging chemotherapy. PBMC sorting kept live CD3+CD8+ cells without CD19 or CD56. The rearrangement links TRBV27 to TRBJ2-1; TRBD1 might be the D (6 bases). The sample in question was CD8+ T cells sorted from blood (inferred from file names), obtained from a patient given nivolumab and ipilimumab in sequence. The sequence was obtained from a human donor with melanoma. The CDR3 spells CASSLIRGPLYNEQFF. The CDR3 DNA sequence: TGTGCCAGCAGTTTAATCAGGGGACCCCTCTACAATGAGCAGTTCTTC.